The 32 T cell receptor beta chains listed next were all sequenced from one sample in a study of T-cell memory formation after mild COVID-19. A single record per CDR3 protein comes from TCRdb applying MiXCR to the 5' RACE reads. Of some 320,000 distinct CDR3 sequences detected, approximately 15% appear once; the ten largest clones hold about 22%. The sample consisted of PBMCs or a T cell subset sorted from them (not recorded which). The source is a man in his late teens or twenties who had mild COVID-19 (a few samples of this study predate the infection). Cell type and time point are not known.

This clonotype was counted between two and nine times. The V gene is TRBV19, the J gene TRBJ1-2; TRBD1 aligns across 7 bases. V gave up 7 bases and J gave up 3 bases; unmatched junction bases: 5. CDR3 size: 13 residues. Germline values: CDR1 LNHDA, CDR2 SQIVND (reference sequence). The CDR3 region has the DNA TGTGCCAGTACTATCGGACAGGACTATGGCTACACCTTC. This gives the protein CASTIGQDYGYTF.

This clonotype has a count of ten or more. The chain couples TRBV6-5 to TRBJ2-7; D is unresolved. The CDR3 has 13 residues. From germline, CDR1 is MNHEY and CDR2 SVGAGI. V shed 2 bases and J shed 1 base, with 6 bases lying between them. CDR3 sequence: CASSYRVSYEQYF. The CDR3 DNA follows: TGTGCCAGCAGTTACAGGGTTTCCTACGAGCAGTACTTC.

Ten or more counts support this clonotype. V and J are TRBV20-1 and TRBJ1-1, with 7 bases that match TRBD1. There are 15 residues in the CDR3. The germline V gene has CDR1 DFQATT and CDR2 SNEGSKA (reference sequence). The J segment lost 1 base and the V segment lost 5 bases, leaving 10 bases of the junction unmatched. The CDR3 DNA reads as TGCAGTGCTCTGGATGACAGGGCCCCGAACACTGAAGCTTTCTTT. Amino acids: CSALDDRAPNTEAFF.

The rearrangement links TRBV5-6 to TRBJ1-1; D gene uncertain. The CDR3 sequence is 13 residues long. The V gene's germline CDR1 is SGHDT and CDR2 YYEEEE. V lost 4 bases and J 7 bases, leaving 14 bases between the germline ends. CDR3 protein: CASSLPAADEAFF. CDR3 in DNA: TGTGCCAGCAGCCTACCCGCGGCGGATGAAGCTTTCTTT.

At least ten counts were recorded for this clonotype. The chain carries TRBV4-1 and TRBJ2-7; D uncertain. V was pared by 1 base and J by 0 bases, with 7 bases between. This CDR3 is 14 amino acids long. Germline V lookup: CDR1 MGHRA, CDR2 YSYEKL. CDR3: CASSQVRSSYEQYF. As DNA, the CDR3 is TGCGCCAGCAGCCAAGTCAGGTCCTCCTACGAGCAGTACTTC.

This clonotype was picked up a small number of times. The chain combines TRBV28 with TRBJ2-3; TRBD2 might be the D (6 bases). Germline V gene sequence: CDR1 MDHEN, CDR2 SYDVKM. Trimming removed 4 bases from V and 6 bases from J, with 20 bases in between. The CDR3 sequence is 16 residues long. In nucleotides, the CDR3 is TGTGCCAGCAGTTCAGGGAGCGGGTTACGGGGGGATACGCAGTATTTT. This codes for CASSSGSGLRGDTQYF.

This clonotype has a handful of counts. The chain employs TRBV14 and TRBJ2-3; D is unresolved. Germline V lookup: CDR1 SGHDN, CDR2 FVKESK. This CDR3 has 13 amino acids. Deletions cut 4 bases from V and 2 bases from J, with 7 bases between. CDR3 amino acids: CASSPRPTDTQYF. CDR3 nucleotide sequence: TGTGCCAGCAGCCCCAGACCCACAGATACGCAGTATTTT.

The rearrangement joins TRBV6-2 or TRBV6-3 to TRBJ2-4, with D perhaps matching TRBD1 or TRBD2 (5 bases each). Trimming shortened V by 1 base and J by 4 bases, and 5 bases separated the two germline ends. The CDR3 is made up of 13 amino acids. CDR1 is MNHEY, CDR2 SVGEGT, per germline. CDR3 sequence: CASSYWGKNIQYF. The CDR3 DNA reads TGTGCCAGCAGTTACTGGGGGAAAAACATTCAGTACTTC.

As for this clonotype: A much bigger clone sits one base away, suggesting this may be a read error. The CDR3 here is CASSFGLANTGELFF. CDR3 nucleotides: TGTGCCAGCAGCTTTGGACTAGCGAACACCGGGGAGCTGTTTTTT. This chain links TRBV7-2 with TRBJ2-2, with 7 bases identical to TRBD2. The CDR3 is 15 amino acids. Germline V gene data show CDR1 as SGHTA and CDR2 as FQGNSA. V trimming: 3 bases; J trimming: 0 bases; junction bases outside the gene matches: 1. Based on the CDR3 plus reference TRBV7-2 and TRBJ2-2, the full variable domain is GAGVSQSPSNKVTEKGKDVELRCDPISGHTALYWYRQSLGQGLEFLIYFQGNSAPDKSGLPSDRFSAERTGGSVSTLTIQRTQQEDSAVYLCASSFGLANTGELFFGEGSRLTVL.

V and J are TRBV7-9 and TRBJ2-1; D tentatively fits TRBD1 or TRBD2 (5 bases each). The germline gives CDR1 SEHNR, CDR2 FQNEAQ (reference sequence). V was shortened by 1 base and J by 8 bases, with 15 bases between the two germline ends. The CDR3 loop spans 15 amino acids. The CDR3 DNA sequence: TGTGCCAGCAGCTTAGGCCGCGGGCAGGGCTATGAGCAGTTCTTC. It translates to CASSLGRGQGYEQFF.

J is TRBJ2-3 and V is TRBV25-1; 7 positions match TRBD2. Germline V lookup: CDR1 MGHDK, CDR2 SYGVNS. Trimming took 0 bases from V and 4 from J; bases not matched to a gene: 4. CDR3 length: 15 amino acids. CDR3 in amino acids: CASSEYGGDPDTQYF. The CDR3 region has the DNA TGTGCCAGCAGTGAATATGGGGGGGACCCAGATACGCAGTATTTT.

This clonotype was seen more than once but under ten times. The chain combines TRBV5-1 with TRBJ2-1; possible D gene TRBD2, 5 bases. The CDR3 is made up of 13 amino acids. Germline CDR1 and CDR2: SGHRS and YFSETQ. Trimming shortened V by 2 bases and J by 3 bases, and 6 bases separated the two germline ends. The CDR3 bases are TGCGCCAGCAGCTTCCGGGGCTACAATGAGCAGTTCTTC. Its translation is CASSFRGYNEQFF.

This clonotype was counted a few times. The chain joins TRBV14 to TRBJ1-5, with 8 bases matching TRBD1. Per germline, CDR1 SGHDN and CDR2 FVKESK. V lost 5 bases to trimming and J lost 8 bases; unmatched junction nucleotides: 5. The CDR3 consists of 13 residues. DNA for the CDR3: TGTGCCAGCAGCTACGGACAGGGTAAGCCCCAGCATTTT. Translation: CASSYGQGKPQHF.

This clonotype was seen a handful of times. The V and J genes are TRBV5-1 and TRBJ2-7; TRBD1 matches 7 bases. Trimming took 5 bases from V and 6 from J; bases not matched to a gene: 5. The germline CDR1 and CDR2 sequences are SGHRS and YFSETQ. This CDR3 is built from 12 residues. This CDR3 reads CASRGDSPEQYV. Here the CDR3 DNA reads TGCGCCAGCAGGGGGGACAGTCCCGAGCAGTACGTC.

The chain joins TRBV5-6 to TRBJ2-7; D not resolved. V lost 3 bases and J 6 bases, leaving 7 bases between the germline ends. Germline CDR1 reads SGHDT; CDR2 reads YYEEEE. The CDR3 is made up of 11 amino acids. CDR3 sequence: CASSWGGEQYF. CDR3 in DNA: TGTGCCAGCAGCTGGGGTGGCGAGCAGTACTTC. Complete variable domain (other parts from reference TRBV5-6 and TRBJ2-7): DAGVTQSPTHLIKTRGQQVTLRCSPKSGHDTVSWYQQALGQGPQFIFQYYEEEERQRGNFPDRFSGHQFPNYSSELNVNALLLGDSALYLCASSWGGEQYFGPGTRLTVT.

The table lists this clonotype with many counts. This chain joins TRBV6-5 and TRBJ2-7; 7 bases agree with TRBD2. The CDR3 consists of 15 residues. Trimming removed 0 bases from V and 0 bases from J; junction bases left unmatched: 2. From germline, CDR1 is MNHEY and CDR2 SVGAGI. CDR3 protein: CASSYSPSGSYEQYF. CDR3 DNA: TGTGCCAGCAGTTACTCGCCTAGCGGCTCCTACGAGCAGTACTTC.

The gene calls are TRBV6-1 and TRBJ2-5; D is perhaps TRBD1 (6 bases). V lost 9 bases to trimming and J lost 7 bases, with 24 bases between them. CDR3 length equals 15 residues. Germline assignment: CDR1 MNHNS and CDR2 SASEGT. CDR3 in DNA: TGTGCCAGTTTCACGGGACATCGGGCGGAAGTGACCCAGTACTTC. Its translation is CASFTGHRAEVTQYF.

The genes are TRBV20-1 and TRBJ1-1; D might be TRBD1 (6 bases). This CDR3 has 14 amino acids. Trimming stripped 5 bases from V and 1 base from J, with 14 bases between. Germline assignment: CDR1 DFQATT and CDR2 SNEGSKA (reference sequence). CDR3 nucleotides: TGCAGTGCTCGCGGACAGCTCGGGAACACTGAAGCTTTCTTT. Translated: CSARGQLGNTEAFF.

CDR3 in DNA: TGCGCCAGCAGCCAAGATCCCACTTCTAACGGGGCCTGGGCTTTCTTT. The encoded protein is CASSQDPTSNGAWAFF. The J gene is TRBJ1-1, the V gene TRBV4-3, with a tentative D call TRBD1 (5 bases). Trimming removed 0 bases at V and 11 bases at J, with 22 bases between. The germline V gene has CDR1 LGHNA and CDR2 YSLEER. The CDR3 contains 16 residues.

The chain joins TRBV7-2 to TRBJ2-1, with 9 bases that match TRBD2. V was clipped by 6 bases and J by 2 bases; unmatched bases: 5. The germline V gene encodes CDR1 SGHTA and CDR2 FQGNSA. The CDR3 sequence is 15 residues long. As DNA, the CDR3 is TGTGCCAGCAGATTGGAGCGGGGGGCCTACAATGAGCAGTTCTTC. Protein: CASRLERGAYNEQFF.

This clonotype has more than one count but fewer than ten. The CDR3 sequence: CASKGRLNTEAFF. The CDR3 bases are TGTGCCAGCAAAGGCAGGCTGAACACTGAAGCTTTCTTT. The rearrangement joins TRBV7-2 to TRBJ1-1, with D unresolved. The CDR3 totals 13 residues. V lost 7 bases to trimming and J lost 0 bases, with 9 bases between them. Per the germline V gene, CDR1 is SGHTA and CDR2 is FQGNSA.

The chain joins TRBV7-9 to TRBJ2-6, with 10 bases aligning to TRBD1. Unmatched junction bases numbered 6, after V lost 6 bases and J lost 4 bases. The CDR3 loop spans 16 amino acids. CDR1 and CDR2 from the germline V gene are SEHNR and FQNEAQ (reference sequence). Here the CDR3 DNA reads TGTGCCAGCAGTACTGACAGGGGGCGCGGGGCCAACGTCCTGACTTTC. This codes for CASSTDRGRGANVLTF.

The chain uses TRBV5-1 and TRBJ2-3; 10 bases match TRBD1. In germline, CDR1 is SGHRS, CDR2 YFSETQ. This CDR3 region has 14 residues. J was trimmed by 5 bases and V by 4 bases; bases with no gene match: 4. Here the CDR3 DNA reads TGCGCCAGCAGCATGACAGGGGGCCAAGATACGCAGTATTTT. As protein: CASSMTGGQDTQYF.

This clonotype was detected only a few times. The V and J genes are TRBV10-3 and TRBJ1-5; D not resolved. The CDR3 covers 12 residues. V was pared by 8 bases and J by 3 bases, with 8 bases between. CDR1 and CDR2 (germline): ENHRY, SYGVKD. In DNA, the CDR3 is TGTGCCATCGGGCAGCCCAATCAGCCCCAGCATTTT. It is translated as CAIGQPNQPQHF.

J is TRBJ2-2 and V is TRBV5-1, with TRBD1 matching 8 bases. J lost 6 bases, V lost 3 bases, and 10 bases had no gene match. This CDR3 spans 16 amino acids. Germline V CDR1 and CDR2: SGHRS, YFSETQ. The CDR3: CASSSSGRGRPGELFF. CDR3 sequence (DNA): TGCGCCAGCAGCTCGTCCGGCAGGGGGCGACCCGGGGAGCTGTTTTTT.

This clonotype was seen repeatedly, ten times or more. This sequence joins TRBV4-2 and TRBJ1-5; the match to TRBD1 covers 11 bases. Germline V gene data show CDR1 as LGHNA and CDR2 as YNFKEQ. The CDR3 has 17 residues. With 2 bases clipped from V and 10 bases from J, the junction kept 13 bases outside the gene matches. CDR3: CASSQLDQGTGGDPQHF. CDR3 DNA: TGTGCCAGCAGCCAACTCGATCAGGGGACAGGGGGTGACCCCCAGCATTTT.

This clonotype was detected a few times. The chain recombines TRBV5-6 with TRBJ2-7, with TRBD2 matching over 7 bases. The CDR3 contains 13 residues. The V gene end was trimmed by 3 bases and the J gene end by 1 base; junction bases not matched to a gene: 1. CDR1 is SGHDT, CDR2 YYEEEE, per germline. The CDR3 nucleotides are TGTGCCAGCAGCTGGGAGGGGTCCTACGAGCAGTACGTC. It specifies CASSWEGSYEQYV.

The CDR3 loop reads CASSISGLAGSRDTQYF. DNA for the CDR3: TGTGCCAGCAGCATATCGGGACTAGCGGGGTCCAGGGATACGCAGTATTTT. The V call is TRBV7-9, the J call TRBJ2-3; 13 nucleotides align to TRBD2. Germline-derived CDR1 and CDR2 are SEHNR and FQNEAQ (reference sequence). The V gene end was trimmed by 5 bases and the J gene end by 6 bases; junction bases not matched to a gene: 11. This CDR3 is built from 17 residues.

This clonotype has a handful of counts. This chain joins TRBV6-2 or TRBV6-3 and TRBJ2-1, with D tentatively TRBD2 (5 bases). Germline V CDR1 and CDR2: MNHEY, SVGEGT. The CDR3 has 13 amino acids. DNA of the CDR3: TGTGGCACGCAGCGGAACTCCTACAATGAGCAGTTCTTC. Translation gives CGTQRNSYNEQFF.

The chain combines TRBV7-3 with TRBJ2-3; D unclear. CDR1 is SGHTA and CDR2 is FQGTGA in the germline V gene. V lost 1 base and J lost 8, with 16 bases in between. The CDR3 has 15 residues. The CDR3 DNA sequence: TGTGCCAGCAGCTTAAAAAGTTTCGGTGGTGTTACGCAGTATTTT. The encoded protein is CASSLKSFGGVTQYF. Drawing the rest from reference TRBV7-3 and TRBJ2-3, the complete variable domain is GAGVSQTPSNKVTEKGKYVELRCDPISGHTALYWYRQSLGQGPEFLIYFQGTGAADDSGLPNDRFFAVRPEGSVSTLKIQRTERGDSAVYLCASSLKSFGGVTQYFGPGTRLTVL.

This clonotype came up a few times. The chain carries TRBV6-2 or TRBV6-3 and TRBJ1-1; D gene ambiguous. Germline loops: CDR1 MNHEY, CDR2 SVGEGT. V was shortened by 5 bases and J by 11 bases, with 12 bases between the two germline ends. The CDR3 length is 11 residues. The DNA of the CDR3 is TGTGCCAGCAGTCGTACCGAGCGCGCTTTCTTT. Translating it yields CASSRTERAFF.

The chain recombines TRBV4-3 with TRBJ1-1; D is perhaps TRBD1 (6 bases). The CDR3 contains 16 residues. The V gene's germline CDR1 is LGHNA and CDR2 YSLEER. The ends were cut back, 1 base at V and 4 bases at J, with 16 bases in the middle. The CDR3 spells CASSQGQATGSTEAFF. The CDR3 coding sequence is TGCGCCAGCAGCCAAGGCCAAGCGACAGGAAGCACTGAAGCTTTCTTT.